A single sample gave rise to the 22 T cell receptor beta chains below, sequenced in a study of naive and memory T cell subsets. Antigen specificity for these receptors is unknown. An equimolar mix of two oligonucleotides served as the beta constant-region primer for TRBC1 and TRBC2. Nested alpha and beta constant-region primers with the SP2 primer drove four PCR rounds on ligated cDNA. One entry per CDR3 protein, called by TCRdb with MiXCR from the UMI-ligation and nested PCR reads. The data show 130,000 to 150,000 distinct CDR3 sequences, about 20% seen once. Study results and caveats: Naive repertoires, especially CD8, held a few larger clonotypes, possibly memory cells re-expressing CD45RA.

The source material was naive CD4+ T cells from blood. These receptors came from a human donor in good health.

The V gene is TRBV29-1, the J gene TRBJ1-2; D possibly corresponds to TRBD1 (5 bases). Germline V gene data show CDR1 as SQVTM and CDR2 as ANQGSEA. V was clipped by 6 bases and J by 8 bases, with 13 bases between them. This CDR3 has 11 residues. The CDR3 reads CSVDTGPGYTF. The DNA of the CDR3 is TGCAGCGTAGATACAGGACCCGGCTACACCTTC.

This clonotype has more than one count but fewer than ten. CDR3 region: CSVAETFGINTEAFF. Written as DNA, the CDR3 is TGCAGCGTTGCAGAGACCTTCGGCATCAACACTGAAGCTTTCTTT. The chain employs TRBV29-1 and TRBJ1-1; D is undetermined. Germline V CDR1 and CDR2: SQVTM, ANQGSEA. This CDR3 comprises 15 residues. The germline V and J ends were trimmed by 4 bases and 2 bases, with 17 bases remaining between them.

This chain connects TRBV9 to TRBJ1-4, with TRBD1 matching 7 bases. This CDR3 region has 15 residues. Germline V CDR1 and CDR2: SGDLS, YYNGEE. Trimming cost V 0 bases and J 8 bases; bases outside gene matches: 7. The CDR3 DNA reads TGTGCCAGCAGCGTAGTAGGAGGGGGCGGCGAAAAACTGTTTTTT. The encoded protein is CASSVVGGGGEKLFF. Full variable domain (missing parts from reference TRBV9 and TRBJ1-4): DSGVTQTPKHLITATGQRVTLRCSPRSGDLSVYWYQQSLDQGLQFLIQYYNGEERAKGNILERFSAQQFPDLHSELNLSSLELGDSALYFCASSVVGGGGEKLFFGSGTQLSVL.

The gene calls are TRBV29-1 and TRBJ1-4, with D uncertain. The CDR3 is 12 amino acids. Trimming shortened V by 5 bases and J by 0 bases, and 4 bases separated the two germline ends. Germline V CDR1 and CDR2: SQVTM, ANQGSEA. CDR3 nucleotides: TGCAGCGTTCGGACAACTAATGAAAAACTGTTTTTT. This sequence encodes CSVRTTNEKLFF.

This clonotype was observed a few times. The genes are TRBV9 and TRBJ2-7; a possible D gene is TRBD2 (5 bases). Per the germline V gene, CDR1 is SGDLS and CDR2 is YYNGEE. V was cut by 0 bases and J by 2 bases, with 9 bases left in between. The CDR3 runs to 14 residues. For the CDR3, the DNA is TGTGCCAGCAGCGTAGTCGACGGGACCTACGAGCAGTACTTC. This codes for CASSVVDGTYEQYF.

This clonotype was recorded a few times. V usage is TRBV11-1 and J usage is TRBJ2-7; a weak D match, TRBD1 (6 bases). In germline, CDR1 is SGHAT, CDR2 FQDESV (reference sequence). Trimming shortened V by 5 bases and J by 1 base, and 15 bases separated the two germline ends. This CDR3 has 15 amino acids. This chain's CDR3 is CASSRRDTLSYEQYF. CDR3 DNA sequence: TGTGCCAGCAGCCGCCGGGACACACTTTCCTACGAGCAGTACTTC.

This clonotype was found a few times. The V call is TRBV2, the J call TRBJ1-2; the D gene is possibly TRBD1 (5 bases). V gave up 3 bases and J gave up 7 bases, with 9 bases separating them. Germline V CDR1 and CDR2: SNHLY, FYNNEI. This CDR3 is 12 amino acids long. CDR3 sequence: CASSEGVFGYTF. In DNA form, the CDR3 reads TGTGCCAGCAGTGAGGGGGTCTTTGGCTACACCTTC.

This clonotype was seen only a few times. The genes are TRBV20-1 and TRBJ1-5; D ambiguous. CDR1 is DFQATT and CDR2 is SNEGSKA in the germline V gene (reference sequence). Trimming stripped 4 bases from V and 0 bases from J, with 16 bases between. CDR3 length: 16 residues. CDR3 in amino acids: CSAIGPEGGSNQPQHF. For the CDR3, the DNA is TGCAGTGCTATCGGGCCAGAGGGCGGTAGCAATCAGCCCCAGCATTTT.

The count of this clonotype is one. The chain recombines TRBV28 with TRBJ1-1, with TRBD1 as a possible D gene (5 bases). V lost 2 bases to trimming and J lost 4 bases, with 11 bases between them. Per germline, CDR1 MDHEN and CDR2 SYDVKM. The CDR3 loop spans 14 amino acids. The CDR3: CASSLGGGGTEAFF. The DNA of the CDR3 is TGTGCCAGCAGTTTAGGGGGAGGAGGCACTGAAGCTTTCTTT.

This clonotype has only a few counts. This chain joins TRBV6-6 and TRBJ2-3, with 13 bases identical to TRBD2. In germline, CDR1 is MNHNY, CDR2 SVGAGI (reference sequence). Trimming took 6 bases from V and 0 from J; bases not matched to a gene: 9. The CDR3 runs 18 residues. CDR3 DNA: TGTGCCAGCAGCAATTCACTAGCGGGAGGGTCTAGCACAGATACGCAGTATTTT. This gives the protein CASSNSLAGGSSTDTQYF.

This clonotype occurred a few times. The genes are TRBV3-1 and TRBJ1-5; 8 bases align to TRBD1. Germline V CDR1 and CDR2: LGHDT, YNNKEL (reference sequence). This CDR3 region has 14 residues. V gave up 4 bases and J gave up 4 bases; unmatched junction bases: 3. In DNA form, the CDR3 reads TGTGCCAGCAGCCCCCGACAGGGGAATCAGCCCCAGCATTTT. Its translation is CASSPRQGNQPQHF.

The rearrangement joins TRBV12-3 or TRBV12-4 to TRBJ1-1, with D unclear. CDR3 size: 14 residues. V gave up 3 bases and J gave up 2 bases, with 10 bases separating them. The CDR3 DNA sequence: TGTGCCAGCAGTTTTGGCTCAGTCAACACTGAAGCTTTCTTT. Protein sequence: CASSFGSVNTEAFF.

To note about this clonotype: One base away lies a much larger clone, so this may be a sequencing read error. The chain uses TRBV28 and TRBJ2-3; 12 bases line up with TRBD2. Germline V gene lookup returns CDR1 MDHEN and CDR2 SYDVKM. The CDR3 loop spans 16 amino acids. CDR3 sequence (DNA): TGTGCCGGCAGTCCCGCGGGACTAGCGGGCGCAGATACGCAGTATTTT. This translates into CAGSPAGLAGADTQYF.

The chain couples TRBV7-6 to TRBJ2-7, with 8 bases fitting TRBD1. V dropped 1 base and J dropped 4; count of bases not matched to a gene: 6. The CDR3 runs 15 residues. The germline gives CDR1 SGHVS, CDR2 FNYEAQ. This CDR3 reads CASSLVGQGAYEQYF. DNA for the CDR3: TGTGCCAGCAGCTTAGTGGGGCAGGGGGCGTACGAGCAGTACTTC.

This chain uses TRBV29-1 with TRBJ1-2; D is ambiguous. The CDR3 sequence is 11 residues long. Germline lookup yields CDR1 SQVTM and CDR2 ANQGSEA. V was trimmed by 4 bases and J by 7 bases, leaving 10 bases between them. The CDR3 region is CSVGGYTGYTF. CDR3 nucleotides: TGCAGCGTTGGTGGGTATACTGGCTACACCTTC.

This clonotype was seen a handful of times. V usage is TRBV10-3 and J usage is TRBJ2-3; 12 bases align to TRBD1. V dropped 7 bases and J dropped 3; count of bases not matched to a gene: 5. This CDR3 is 15 amino acids long. Germline CDR1 ENHRY, CDR2 SYGVKD. In DNA, the CDR3 is TGTGCCATCAATTCGGGACAGGGGGCAACAGATACGCAGTATTTT. This encodes CAINSGQGATDTQYF.

The V and J genes are TRBV6-6 and TRBJ2-6; D remains unclear. There are 16 residues in the CDR3. Trimming left V 2 bases short and J 0 bases short, with 8 bases between. Looked up from germline, CDR1 is MNHNY and CDR2 is SVGAGI (reference sequence). As DNA, the CDR3 is TGTGCCAGCAGTTACGGCGGCAGCTCTGGGGCCAACGTCCTGACTTTC. As protein: CASSYGGSSGANVLTF.

This clonotype has a count of ten or more. The chain is built from TRBV20-1 and TRBJ2-5; D gene uncertain. The CDR3 extends over 11 amino acids. From germline, CDR1 is DFQATT and CDR2 SNEGSKA (reference sequence). V was pared by 3 bases and J by 5 bases, with 7 bases between. The CDR3 region is CSASMGETQYF. The CDR3 DNA follows: TGCAGTGCTAGTATGGGGGAGACCCAGTACTTC.

This chain uses TRBV18 with TRBJ1-5, with TRBD1 matching over 8 bases. Germline CDR1 KGHSH, CDR2 LQKENI. The CDR3 length is 15 residues. The V and J ends lost 3 bases and 0 bases, in that order; junction bases with no gene match: 1. Here the CDR3 reads CASSPTGVSNQPQHF. CDR3 nucleotide sequence: TGTGCCAGCTCACCGACAGGGGTTAGCAATCAGCCCCAGCATTTT.

This clonotype was seen many times. This sequence joins TRBV12-3 or TRBV12-4 and TRBJ2-5; weak D call: TRBD1 (6 bases). CDR3 length equals 14 residues. Deletions cut 6 bases from V and 5 bases from J, with 16 bases between. Written as DNA, the CDR3 is TGTGCCAGCAGCGATACAGGGTCCGGGGAGACCCAGTACTTC. Protein product: CASSDTGSGETQYF.

The sample holds a few counts of this clonotype. V is TRBV6-1 and J is TRBJ2-7; TRBD2 aligns across 15 bases. Trimming cost V 6 bases and J 5 bases; bases outside gene matches: 5. The CDR3 runs to 15 residues. The germline V gene has CDR1 MNHNS and CDR2 SASEGT. The CDR3 DNA reads TGTGCCAGCAGCAGGGGACTAGCGGGAGGAGACGAGCAGTACTTC. Protein sequence: CASSRGLAGGDEQYF.

The rearrangement joins TRBV12-3 or TRBV12-4 to TRBJ2-7; TRBD2 matches at 11 bases. CDR3 size: 18 residues. J was trimmed by 0 bases and V by 5 bases; bases with no gene match: 12. This chain's CDR3 is CASSRGRLAGKSSYEQYF. For the CDR3, the DNA is TGTGCCAGCAGTCGCGGCCGACTAGCGGGGAAAAGCTCCTACGAGCAGTACTTC.